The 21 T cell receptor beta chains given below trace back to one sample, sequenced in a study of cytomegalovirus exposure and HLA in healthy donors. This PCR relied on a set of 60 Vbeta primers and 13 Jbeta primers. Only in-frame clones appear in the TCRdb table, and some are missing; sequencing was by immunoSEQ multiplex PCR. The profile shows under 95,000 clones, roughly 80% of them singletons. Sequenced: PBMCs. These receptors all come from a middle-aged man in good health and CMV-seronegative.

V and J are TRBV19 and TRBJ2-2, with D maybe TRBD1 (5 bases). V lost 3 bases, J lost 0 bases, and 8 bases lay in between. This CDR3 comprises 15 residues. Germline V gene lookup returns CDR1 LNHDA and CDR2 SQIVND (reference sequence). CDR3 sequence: CASSIQGANTGELFF. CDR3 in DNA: TGTGCCAGTAGTATTCAGGGTGCGAACACCGGGGAGCTGTTTTTT.

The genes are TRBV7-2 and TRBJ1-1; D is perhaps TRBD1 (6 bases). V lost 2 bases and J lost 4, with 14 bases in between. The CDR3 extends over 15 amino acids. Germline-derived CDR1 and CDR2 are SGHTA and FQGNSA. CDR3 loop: CASSLLQGLGTEAFF. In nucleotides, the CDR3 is TGTGCCAGCAGCTTATTGCAGGGGCTCGGCACTGAAGCTTTCTTT.

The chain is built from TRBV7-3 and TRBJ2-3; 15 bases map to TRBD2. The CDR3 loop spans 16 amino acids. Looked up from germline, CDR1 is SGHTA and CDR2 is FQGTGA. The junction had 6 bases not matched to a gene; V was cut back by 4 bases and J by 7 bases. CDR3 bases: TGTGCCAGCAGCTCCCGGACTAGCGGGAGGGGTAATACGCAGTATTTT. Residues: CASSSRTSGRGNTQYF.

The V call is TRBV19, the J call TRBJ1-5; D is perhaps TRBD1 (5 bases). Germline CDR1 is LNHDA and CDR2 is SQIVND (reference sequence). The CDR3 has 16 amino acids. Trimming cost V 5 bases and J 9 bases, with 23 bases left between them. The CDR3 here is CASSVSFRGGPRPQHF. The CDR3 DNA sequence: TGTGCCAGTAGTGTATCCTTCCGGGGGGGTCCTAGGCCCCAGCATTTT.

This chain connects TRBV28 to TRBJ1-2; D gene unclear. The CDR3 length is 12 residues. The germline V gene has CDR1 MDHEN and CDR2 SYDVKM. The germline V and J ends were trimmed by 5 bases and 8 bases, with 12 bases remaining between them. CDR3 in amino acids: CASSDLTAGYTF. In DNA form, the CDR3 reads TGTGCCAGCAGTGACCTTACAGCAGGCTACACCTTC.

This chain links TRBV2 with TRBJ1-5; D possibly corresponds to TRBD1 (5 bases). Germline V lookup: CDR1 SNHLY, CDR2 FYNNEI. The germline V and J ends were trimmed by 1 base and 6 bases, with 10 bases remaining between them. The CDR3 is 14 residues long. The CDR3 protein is CASSEEAGFQPQHF. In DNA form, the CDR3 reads TGTGCCAGCAGTGAAGAGGCAGGGTTTCAGCCCCAGCATTTT.

CDR3 residues: CSVGLAGVYNEQFF. Written as DNA, the CDR3 is TGCAGCGTGGGACTAGCGGGGGTTTACAATGAGCAGTTCTTC. This chain joins TRBV29-1 and TRBJ2-1; 14 bases agree with TRBD2. Germline loops: CDR1 SQVTM, CDR2 ANQGSEA. This CDR3 is 14 amino acids long. J was trimmed by 4 bases and V by 6 bases; bases with no gene match: 2.

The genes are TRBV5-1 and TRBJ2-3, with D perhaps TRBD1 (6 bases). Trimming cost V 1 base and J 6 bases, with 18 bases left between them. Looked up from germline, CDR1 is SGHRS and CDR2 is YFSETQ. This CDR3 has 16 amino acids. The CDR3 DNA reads TGCGCCAGCAGCTTGTATGCTCAGGGGAGTACGGATACGCAGTATTTT. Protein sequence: CASSLYAQGSTDTQYF.

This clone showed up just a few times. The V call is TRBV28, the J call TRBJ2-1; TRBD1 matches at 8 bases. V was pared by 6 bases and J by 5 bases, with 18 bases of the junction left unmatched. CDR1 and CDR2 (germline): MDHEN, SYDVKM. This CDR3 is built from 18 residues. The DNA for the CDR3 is TGTGCCAGCAGGACCCTGTCTGGGACAGGACTGACCAACAATGAGCAGTTCTTC. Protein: CASRTLSGTGLTNNEQFF.

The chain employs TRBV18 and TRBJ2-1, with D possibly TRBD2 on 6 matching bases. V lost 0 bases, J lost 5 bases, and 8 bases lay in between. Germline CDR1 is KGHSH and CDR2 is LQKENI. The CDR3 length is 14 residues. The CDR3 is CASSPPGGNNEQFF. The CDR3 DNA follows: TGTGCCAGCTCACCACCGGGAGGAAACAATGAGCAGTTCTTC.

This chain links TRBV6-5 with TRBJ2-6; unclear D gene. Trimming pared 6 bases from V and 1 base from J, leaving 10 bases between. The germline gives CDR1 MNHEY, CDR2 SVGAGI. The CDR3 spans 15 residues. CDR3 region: CASRITASGANVLTF. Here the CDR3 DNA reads TGTGCCAGCAGGATCACAGCATCTGGGGCCAACGTCCTGACTTTC.

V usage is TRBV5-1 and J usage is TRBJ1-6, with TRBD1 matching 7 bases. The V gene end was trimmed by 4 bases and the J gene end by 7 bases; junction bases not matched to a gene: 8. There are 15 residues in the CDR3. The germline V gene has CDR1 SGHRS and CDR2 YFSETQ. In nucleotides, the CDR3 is TGCGCCAGCAGCCCCCGACAGGGCGAAAATTCACCCCTCCACTTT. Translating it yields CASSPRQGENSPLHF.

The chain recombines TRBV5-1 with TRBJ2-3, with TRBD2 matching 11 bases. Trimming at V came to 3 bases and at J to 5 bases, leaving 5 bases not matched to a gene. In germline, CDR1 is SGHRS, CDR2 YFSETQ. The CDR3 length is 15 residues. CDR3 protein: CASSYIAGGQDTQYF. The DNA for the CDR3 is TGCGCCAGCAGCTATATAGCGGGGGGGCAAGATACGCAGTATTTT.

CDR3 sequence: CASSSRSLTTEAFF. CDR3 bases: TGTGCCAGCAGTTCCCGGTCTCTTACCACTGAAGCTTTCTTT. The V call is TRBV6-5, the J call TRBJ1-1; D is ambiguous. The germline V gene has CDR1 MNHEY and CDR2 SVGAGI. The CDR3 length is 14 residues. V shed 4 bases and J shed 4 bases, with 13 bases lying between them.

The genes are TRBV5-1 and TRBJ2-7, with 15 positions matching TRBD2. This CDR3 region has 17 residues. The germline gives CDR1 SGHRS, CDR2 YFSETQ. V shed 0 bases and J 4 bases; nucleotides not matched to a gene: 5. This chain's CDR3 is CASSLGGLAGGLYEQYF. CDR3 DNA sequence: TGCGCCAGCAGCTTGGGGGGACTAGCGGGAGGTCTGTACGAGCAGTACTTC.

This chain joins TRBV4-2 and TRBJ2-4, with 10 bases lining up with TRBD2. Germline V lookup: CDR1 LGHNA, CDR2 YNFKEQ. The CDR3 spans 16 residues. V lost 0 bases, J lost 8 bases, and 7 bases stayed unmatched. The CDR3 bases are TGTGCCAGCAGCCAAGATTTGGCTAGCGGGAGATACATTCAGTACTTC. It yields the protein CASSQDLASGRYIQYF.

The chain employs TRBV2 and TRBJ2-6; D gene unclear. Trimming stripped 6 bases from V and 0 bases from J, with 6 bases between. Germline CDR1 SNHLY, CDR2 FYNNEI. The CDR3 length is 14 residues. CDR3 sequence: CASRQFSGANVLTF. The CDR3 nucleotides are TGTGCCAGCAGACAGTTCTCTGGGGCCAACGTCCTGACTTTC.

The CDR3 DNA is TGTGCCAGCAGTGTCGACGGGTGGAATGAAAAACTGTTTTTT. Translated, it gives CASSVDGWNEKLFF. The chain recombines TRBV28 with TRBJ1-4; no clear D gene. V shed 5 bases and J shed 5 bases, with 12 bases lying between them. In germline, CDR1 is MDHEN, CDR2 SYDVKM. This CDR3 is 14 amino acids long.

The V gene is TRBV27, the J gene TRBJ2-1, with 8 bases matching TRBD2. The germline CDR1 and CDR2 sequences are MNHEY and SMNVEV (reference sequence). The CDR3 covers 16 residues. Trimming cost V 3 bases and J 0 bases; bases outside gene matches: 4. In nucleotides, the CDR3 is TGTGCCAGCAGTTTGAGCGGGAGTGGCTCCTACAATGAGCAGTTCTTC. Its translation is CASSLSGSGSYNEQFF.

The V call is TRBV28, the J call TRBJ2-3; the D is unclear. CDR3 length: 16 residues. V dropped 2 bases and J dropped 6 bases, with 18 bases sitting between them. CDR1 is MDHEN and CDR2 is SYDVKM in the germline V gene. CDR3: CASSLKTADNGDTQYF. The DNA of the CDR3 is TGTGCCAGCAGTTTAAAGACCGCAGACAATGGGGATACGCAGTATTTT.

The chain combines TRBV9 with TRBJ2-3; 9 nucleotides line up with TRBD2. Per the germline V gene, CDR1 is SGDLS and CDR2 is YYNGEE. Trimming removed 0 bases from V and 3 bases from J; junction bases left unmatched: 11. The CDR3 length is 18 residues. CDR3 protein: CASSVGGGAGLKTDTQYF. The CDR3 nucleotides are TGTGCCAGCAGCGTAGGCGGGGGGGCAGGGTTGAAAACAGATACGCAGTATTTT.